Given below is one T cell receptor (beta chain) in context. This entry belongs to a study of blood T cell repertoires in COVID-19. Study-wide context: Acute and convalescent COVID-19 samples came from the United States, Italy and Spain. From T cells, B-cell-depleted T cells, or PBMCs came the material, which was cDNA or gDNA.

Authors' methods: Estimation of nucleated cell counts relied on the amplification of reference gene primers. Sequencing used immunoSEQ multiplex PCR; TCRdb keeps in-frame clones, though not all of them. The V and J calls and clone size were taken over from that table, and D and trimming were inferred from the DNA. This table holds about 270,000 clones, more than 75% found once. The ends lost 7 bases at V and 4 bases at J; junction bases unmatched: 5. Germline lookup yields CDR1 MNHEY and CDR2 SMNVEV (reference sequence). CDR3 length equals 14 residues. Sequencing used peripheral blood. J is TRBJ2-1 and V is TRBV27, with 9 bases lining up with TRBD2. This TCR derives from a man aged 40-55 years with active or convalescent COVID-19. CDR3 protein: CASTAGGPYNEQFF. The DNA for the CDR3 is TGTGCCAGCACGGCGGGGGGGCCTTACAATGAGCAGTTCTTC.